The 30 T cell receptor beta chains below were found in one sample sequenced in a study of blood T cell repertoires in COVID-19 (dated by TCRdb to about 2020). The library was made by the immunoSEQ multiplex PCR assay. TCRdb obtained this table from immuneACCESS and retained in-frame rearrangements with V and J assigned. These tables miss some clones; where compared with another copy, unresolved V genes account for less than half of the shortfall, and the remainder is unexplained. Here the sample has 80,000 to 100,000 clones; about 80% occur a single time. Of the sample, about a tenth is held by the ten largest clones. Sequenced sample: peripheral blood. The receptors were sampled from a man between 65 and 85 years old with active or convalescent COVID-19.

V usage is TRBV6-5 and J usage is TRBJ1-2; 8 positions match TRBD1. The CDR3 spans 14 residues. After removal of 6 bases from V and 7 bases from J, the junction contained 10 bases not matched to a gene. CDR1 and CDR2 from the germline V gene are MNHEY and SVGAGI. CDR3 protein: CASSPSTGESGYTF. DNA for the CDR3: TGTGCCAGCAGCCCATCGACAGGGGAAAGTGGCTACACCTTC.

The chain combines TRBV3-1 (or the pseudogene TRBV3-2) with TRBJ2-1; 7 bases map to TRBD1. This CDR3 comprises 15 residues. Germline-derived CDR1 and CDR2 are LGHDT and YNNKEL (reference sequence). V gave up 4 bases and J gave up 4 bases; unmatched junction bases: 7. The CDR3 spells CASSLYRGTYNEQFF. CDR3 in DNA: TGTGCCAGCAGCCTATACAGGGGTACATACAATGAGCAGTTCTTC.

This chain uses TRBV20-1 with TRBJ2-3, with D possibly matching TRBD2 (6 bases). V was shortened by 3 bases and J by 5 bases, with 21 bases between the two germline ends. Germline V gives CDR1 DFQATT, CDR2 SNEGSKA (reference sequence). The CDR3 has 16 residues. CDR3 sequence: CSASEISGVGVDTQYF. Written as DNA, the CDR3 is TGCAGTGCTAGTGAAATCTCGGGGGTCGGGGTAGATACGCAGTATTTT.

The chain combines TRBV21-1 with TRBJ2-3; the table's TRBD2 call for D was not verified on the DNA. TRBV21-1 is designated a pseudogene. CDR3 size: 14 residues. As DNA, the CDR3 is TGTGCCAGCAGCAAAGGTCTAGTTAGAGATACGCAGTATTTT. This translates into CASSKGLVRDTQYF.

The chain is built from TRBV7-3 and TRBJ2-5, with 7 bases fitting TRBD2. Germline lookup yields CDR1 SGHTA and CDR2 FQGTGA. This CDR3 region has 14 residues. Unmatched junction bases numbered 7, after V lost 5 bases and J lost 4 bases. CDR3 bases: TGTGCCAGCAGCGCGACGGGGGGACGAGAGACCCAGTACTTC. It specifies CASSATGGRETQYF.

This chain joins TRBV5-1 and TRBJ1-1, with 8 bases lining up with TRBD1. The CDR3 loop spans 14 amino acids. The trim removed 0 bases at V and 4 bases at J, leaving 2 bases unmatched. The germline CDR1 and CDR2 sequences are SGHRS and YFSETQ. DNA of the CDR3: TGCGCCAGCAGCTTGGGGGACAGGAGCACTGAAGCTTTCTTT. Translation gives CASSLGDRSTEAFF. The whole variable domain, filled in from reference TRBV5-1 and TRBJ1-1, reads KAGVTQTPRYLIKTRGQQVTLSCSPISGHRSVSWYQQTPGQGLQFLFEYFSETQRNKGNFPGRFSGRQFSNSRSEMNVSTLELGDSALYLCASSLGDRSTEAFFGQGTRLTVV.

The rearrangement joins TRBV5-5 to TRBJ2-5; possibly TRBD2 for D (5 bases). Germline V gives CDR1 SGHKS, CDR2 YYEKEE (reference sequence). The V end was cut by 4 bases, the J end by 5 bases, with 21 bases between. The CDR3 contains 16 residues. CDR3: CASSVLLRGPHETQYF. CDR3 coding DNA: TGTGCCAGCAGCGTTCTTCTTAGAGGGCCTCACGAGACCCAGTACTTC.

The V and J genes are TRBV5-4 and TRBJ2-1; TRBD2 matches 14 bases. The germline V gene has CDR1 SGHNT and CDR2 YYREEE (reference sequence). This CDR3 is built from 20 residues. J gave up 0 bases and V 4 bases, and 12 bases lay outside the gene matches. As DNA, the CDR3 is TGTGCCAGCAGCCTACCTCCGGGACTAGCGGGGGAAAGCTCCTACAATGAGCAGTTCTTC. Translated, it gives CASSLPPGLAGESSYNEQFF.

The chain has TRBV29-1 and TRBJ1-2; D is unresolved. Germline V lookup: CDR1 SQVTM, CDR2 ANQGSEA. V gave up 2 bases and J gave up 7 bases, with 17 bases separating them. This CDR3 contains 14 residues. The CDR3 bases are TGCAGCGTTGAACCCTACGGAGAAATCCTTGGCTACACCTTC. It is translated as CSVEPYGEILGYTF.

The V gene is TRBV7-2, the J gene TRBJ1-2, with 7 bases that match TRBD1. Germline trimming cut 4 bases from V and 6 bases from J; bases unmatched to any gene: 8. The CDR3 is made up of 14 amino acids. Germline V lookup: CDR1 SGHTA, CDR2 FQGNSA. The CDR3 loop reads CASSYPDRANGYTF. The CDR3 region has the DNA TGTGCCAGCAGCTACCCCGACAGGGCGAATGGCTACACCTTC. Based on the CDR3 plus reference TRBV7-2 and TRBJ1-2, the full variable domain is GAGVSQSPSNKVTEKGKDVELRCDPISGHTALYWYRQSLGQGLEFLIYFQGNSAPDKSGLPSDRFSAERTGGSVSTLTIQRTQQEDSAVYLCASSYPDRANGYTFGSGTRLTVV.

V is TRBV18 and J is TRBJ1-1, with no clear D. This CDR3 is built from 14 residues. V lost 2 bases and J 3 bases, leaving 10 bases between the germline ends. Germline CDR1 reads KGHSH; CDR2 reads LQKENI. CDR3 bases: TGTGCCAGCTCACCAACTGAGCGGGACACTGAAGCTTTCTTT. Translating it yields CASSPTERDTEAFF.

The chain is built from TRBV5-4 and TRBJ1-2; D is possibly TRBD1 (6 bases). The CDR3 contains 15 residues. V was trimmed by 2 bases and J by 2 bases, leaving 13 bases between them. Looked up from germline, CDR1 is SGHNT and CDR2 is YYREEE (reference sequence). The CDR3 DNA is TGTGCCAGCAGCTTTGGCGCAGGGACAAACTATGGCTACACCTTC. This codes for CASSFGAGTNYGYTF.

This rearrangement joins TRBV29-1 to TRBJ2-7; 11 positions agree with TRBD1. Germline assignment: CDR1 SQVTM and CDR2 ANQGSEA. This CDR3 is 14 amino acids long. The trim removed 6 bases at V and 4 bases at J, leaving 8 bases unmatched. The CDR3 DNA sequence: TGCAGCGTGGGACAGGGGGGGTTAGTGTACGAGCAGTACTTC. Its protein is CSVGQGGLVYEQYF.

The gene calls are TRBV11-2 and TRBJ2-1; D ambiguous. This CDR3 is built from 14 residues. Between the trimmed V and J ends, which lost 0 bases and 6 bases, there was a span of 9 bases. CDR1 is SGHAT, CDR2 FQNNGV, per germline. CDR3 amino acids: CASSLDYSINEQFF. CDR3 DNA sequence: TGTGCCAGCAGCTTAGATTATTCTATCAATGAGCAGTTCTTC.

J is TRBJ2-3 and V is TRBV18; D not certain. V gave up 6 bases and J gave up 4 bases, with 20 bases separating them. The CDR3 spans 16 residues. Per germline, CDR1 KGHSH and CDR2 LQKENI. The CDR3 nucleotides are TGTGCCAGCTCCCGCAACCAAGGTGTAAGCGCAGATACGCAGTATTTT. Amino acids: CASSRNQGVSADTQYF.

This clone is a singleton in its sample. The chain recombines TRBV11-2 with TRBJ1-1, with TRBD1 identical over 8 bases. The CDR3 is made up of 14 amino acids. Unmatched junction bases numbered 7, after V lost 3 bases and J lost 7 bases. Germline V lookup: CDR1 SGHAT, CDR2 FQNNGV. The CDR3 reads CASSFQGAEVEAFF. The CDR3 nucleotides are TGTGCCAGCAGCTTTCAGGGGGCGGAGGTTGAAGCTTTCTTT.

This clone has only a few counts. CDR3 in amino acids: CASSLDRAGYEQYF. In DNA, the CDR3 is TGTGCCAGCAGTTTGGACAGGGCAGGGTACGAGCAGTACTTC. The J gene is TRBJ2-7, the V gene TRBV27; the match to TRBD1 covers 8 bases. Germline V gives CDR1 MNHEY, CDR2 SMNVEV (reference sequence). This CDR3 spans 14 amino acids. Trimming removed 3 bases from V and 4 bases from J; junction bases left unmatched: 5.

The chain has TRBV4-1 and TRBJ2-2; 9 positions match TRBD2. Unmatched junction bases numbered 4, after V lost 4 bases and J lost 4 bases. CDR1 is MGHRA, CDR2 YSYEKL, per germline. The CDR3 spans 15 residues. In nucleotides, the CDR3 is TGCGCCAGCAGCCTTAGCGGGGGCTTCACCGGGGAGCTGTTTTTT. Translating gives CASSLSGGFTGELFF.

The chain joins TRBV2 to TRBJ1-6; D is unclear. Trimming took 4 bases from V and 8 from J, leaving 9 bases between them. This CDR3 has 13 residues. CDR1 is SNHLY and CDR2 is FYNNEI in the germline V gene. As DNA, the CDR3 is TGTGCCAGCAGTGCAGAAACCGATTCACCCCTCCACTTT. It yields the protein CASSAETDSPLHF.

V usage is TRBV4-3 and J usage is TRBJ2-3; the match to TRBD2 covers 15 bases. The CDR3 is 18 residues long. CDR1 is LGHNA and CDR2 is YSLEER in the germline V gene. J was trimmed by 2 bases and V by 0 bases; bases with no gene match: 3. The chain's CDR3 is CASSQDRTSGGATDTQYF. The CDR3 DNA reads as TGCGCCAGCAGCCAAGACAGGACTAGCGGGGGGGCCACAGATACGCAGTATTTT.

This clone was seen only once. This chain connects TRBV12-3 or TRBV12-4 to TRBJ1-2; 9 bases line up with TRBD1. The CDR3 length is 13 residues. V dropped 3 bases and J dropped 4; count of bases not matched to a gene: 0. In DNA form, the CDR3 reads TGTGCCAGCAGTTTGACAGGGGGCTATGGCTACACCTTC. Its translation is CASSLTGGYGYTF.

The CDR3 sequence: CASSKGTVPQETQYF. The CDR3 coding sequence is TGCGCCAGCAGCAAGGGGACAGTACCTCAAGAGACCCAGTACTTC. This rearrangement joins TRBV5-1 to TRBJ2-5, with TRBD1 matching over 7 bases. The CDR3 loop spans 15 amino acids. With 4 bases clipped from V and 2 bases from J, the junction kept 8 bases outside the gene matches. The V gene's germline CDR1 is SGHRS and CDR2 YFSETQ.

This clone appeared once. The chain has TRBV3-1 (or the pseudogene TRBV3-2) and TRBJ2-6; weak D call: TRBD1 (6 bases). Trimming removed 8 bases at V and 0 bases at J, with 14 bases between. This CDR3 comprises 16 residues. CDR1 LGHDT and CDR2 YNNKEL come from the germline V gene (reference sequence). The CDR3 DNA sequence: TGTGCCAGCCTTGGCAGGGGTCGCTCTGGGGCCAACGTCCTGACTTTC. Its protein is CASLGRGRSGANVLTF.

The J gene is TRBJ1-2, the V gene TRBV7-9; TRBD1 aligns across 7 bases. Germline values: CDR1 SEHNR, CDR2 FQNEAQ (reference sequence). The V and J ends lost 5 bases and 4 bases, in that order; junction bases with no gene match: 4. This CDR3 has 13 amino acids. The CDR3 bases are TGTGCCAGCAGCCCGGGACAGATCTATGGCTACACCTTC. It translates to CASSPGQIYGYTF. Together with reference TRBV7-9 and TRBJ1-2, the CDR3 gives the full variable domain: DTGVSQNPRHKITKRGQNVTFRCDPISEHNRLYWYRQTLGQGPEFLTYFQNEAQLEKSRLLSDRFSAERPKGSFSTLEIQRTEQGDSAMYLCASSPGQIYGYTFGSGTRLTVV.

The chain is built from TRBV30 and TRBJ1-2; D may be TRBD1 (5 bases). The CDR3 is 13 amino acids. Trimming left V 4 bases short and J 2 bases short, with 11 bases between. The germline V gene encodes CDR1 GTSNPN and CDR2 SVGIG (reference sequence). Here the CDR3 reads CAWTDGGNYGYTF. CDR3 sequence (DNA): TGTGCCTGGACCGACGGGGGGAACTATGGCTACACCTTC.

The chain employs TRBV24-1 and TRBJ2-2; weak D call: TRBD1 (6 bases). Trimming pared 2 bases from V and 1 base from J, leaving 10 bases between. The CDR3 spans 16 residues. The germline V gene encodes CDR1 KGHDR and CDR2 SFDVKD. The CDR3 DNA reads TGTGCCACCAGTGATTCGGCCAGGGGGAACACCGGGGAGCTGTTTTTT. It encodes CATSDSARGNTGELFF.

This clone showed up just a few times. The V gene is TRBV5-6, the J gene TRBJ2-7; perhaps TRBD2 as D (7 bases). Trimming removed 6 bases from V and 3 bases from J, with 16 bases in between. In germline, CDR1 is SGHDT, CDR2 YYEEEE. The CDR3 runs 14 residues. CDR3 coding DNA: TGTGCCAGCACCGGAGGGGGGGCTGTCTACGAGCAGTACTTC. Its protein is CASTGGGAVYEQYF.

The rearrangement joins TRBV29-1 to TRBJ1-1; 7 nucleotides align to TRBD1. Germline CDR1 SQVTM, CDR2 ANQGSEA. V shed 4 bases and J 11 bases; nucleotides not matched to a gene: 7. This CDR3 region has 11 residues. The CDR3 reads CSVGGRGHAFF. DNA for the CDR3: TGCAGCGTTGGGGGAAGGGGGCACGCTTTCTTT.

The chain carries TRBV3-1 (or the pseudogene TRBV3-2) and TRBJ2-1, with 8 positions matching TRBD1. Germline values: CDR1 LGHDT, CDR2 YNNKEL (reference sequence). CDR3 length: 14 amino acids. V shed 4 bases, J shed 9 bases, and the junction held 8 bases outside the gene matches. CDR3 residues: CASSPRGTGVEQFF. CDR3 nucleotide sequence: TGTGCCAGCAGCCCAAGAGGGACAGGCGTTGAGCAGTTCTTC.

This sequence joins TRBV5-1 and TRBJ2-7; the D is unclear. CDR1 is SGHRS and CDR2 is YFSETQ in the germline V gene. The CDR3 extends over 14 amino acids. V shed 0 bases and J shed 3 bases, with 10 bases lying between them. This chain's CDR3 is CASSLGVQNYEQYF. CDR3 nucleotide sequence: TGCGCCAGCAGCTTGGGTGTACAGAACTACGAGCAGTACTTC.